A single sample is the source of the 24 T cell receptor beta chains below, sequenced in a study of blood T cell repertoires in COVID-19. Sequenced by immunoSEQ multiplex PCR; TCRdb stores in-frame clones only, minus some. The sample lists approximately 62,000 clones; 65% to 85% were seen once. The sample was peripheral blood. The receptors shown here come from a woman aged 50 to 60 with active or convalescent COVID-19.

The chain recombines TRBV5-4 with TRBJ1-3; D might be TRBD1 (5 bases). CDR3 length: 15 amino acids. Germline V lookup: CDR1 SGHNT, CDR2 YYREEE (reference sequence). V lost 0 bases to trimming and J lost 0 bases, with 7 bases between them. CDR3: CASSLAGGSGNTIYF. CDR3 nucleotide sequence: TGTGCCAGCAGCTTGGCGGGGGGCTCTGGAAACACCATATATTTT. The variable domain in full, with the rest retrieved from reference TRBV5-4 and TRBJ1-3, is ETGVTQSPTHLIKTRGQQVTLRCSSQSGHNTVSWYQQALGQGPQFIFQYYREEENGRGNFPPRFSGLQFPNYSSELNVNALELDDSALYLCASSLAGGSGNTIYFGEGSWLTVV.

The table lists this clone with a few counts. The chain recombines TRBV9 with TRBJ2-1, with 10 bases aligning to TRBD2. V was pared by 0 bases and J by 0 bases, with 9 bases of the junction left unmatched. The CDR3 has 19 residues. Germline loops: CDR1 SGDLS, CDR2 YYNGEE. The CDR3 region has the DNA TGTGCCAGCAGCGTAGGGGCTAGCGGGAGCCCCAGCTCCTACAATGAGCAGTTCTTC. It specifies CASSVGASGSPSSYNEQFF.

The chain has TRBV30 and TRBJ2-2; 14 bases line up with TRBD2. The junction had 6 bases not matched to a gene; V was cut back by 4 bases and J by 8 bases. The CDR3 consists of 15 residues. In germline, CDR1 is GTSNPN, CDR2 SVGIG (reference sequence). CDR3 sequence: CAWTGLAGAIGELFF. The CDR3 coding sequence is TGTGCCTGGACGGGACTAGCGGGAGCTATTGGGGAGCTGTTTTTT.

This clone was recorded only once. One end of the junction fails to match germline, which may point to a read error. The chain uses TRBV2 and TRBJ2-2; D remains ambiguous. The germline V gene encodes CDR1 SNHLY and CDR2 FYNNEI. The CDR3 is 13 amino acids. CDR3 nucleotide sequence: TGTGCCAGTAGTGCTCTGGCATCCGGGGAGCTGTTTTTT. This codes for CASSALASGELFF.

The CDR3 loop reads CASSRSGVGNEKLFF. The CDR3 DNA is TGTGCCAGCAGCCGCTCAGGGGTTGGAAATGAAAAACTGTTTTTT. V usage is TRBV6-5 and J usage is TRBJ1-4; tentatively, D is TRBD1 (6 bases). From germline, CDR1 is MNHEY and CDR2 SVGAGI. CDR3 size: 15 residues. Trimming took 6 bases from V and 5 from J, leaving 16 bases between them.

This chain uses TRBV7-9 with TRBJ1-3; D possibly corresponds to TRBD1 (5 bases). V was shortened by 4 bases and J by 5 bases, with 9 bases between the two germline ends. The CDR3 consists of 13 residues. Per germline, CDR1 SEHNR and CDR2 FQNEAQ (reference sequence). CDR3 nucleotides: TGTGCCAGCAGCTCAGGGATTCGAAACACCATATATTTT. Amino acid sequence: CASSSGIRNTIYF.

The gene calls are TRBV7-2 and TRBJ1-2; tentatively, D is TRBD1 (5 bases). V lost 4 bases, J lost 8 bases, and 20 bases lay in between. Germline V gene data show CDR1 as SGHTA and CDR2 as FQGNSA. The CDR3 is made up of 15 amino acids. DNA of the CDR3: TGTGCCAGCAGCTGGGGATCCGTAAGGGGTCGGGGCTACACCTTC. Translated: CASSWGSVRGRGYTF.

The chain is built from TRBV5-1 and TRBJ1-2; 8 bases are a match to TRBD1. Losses at the gene ends were 4 bases for V and 1 base for J; bases not matched to a gene: 6. This CDR3 contains 15 residues. CDR1 and CDR2 (germline): SGHRS, YFSETQ. CDR3 protein: CASSPPGQVNYGYTF. DNA for the CDR3: TGCGCCAGCAGCCCACCGGGACAGGTTAACTATGGCTACACCTTC. The whole variable domain, remainder taken from reference TRBV5-1 and TRBJ1-2, is KAGVTQTPRYLIKTRGQQVTLSCSPISGHRSVSWYQQTPGQGLQFLFEYFSETQRNKGNFPGRFSGRQFSNSRSEMNVSTLELGDSALYLCASSPPGQVNYGYTFGSGTRLTVV.

This CDR3 is CASSRQVNQPQHF. Here the CDR3 DNA reads TGTGCCAGTAGTAGACAGGTCAATCAGCCCCAGCATTTT. The V call is TRBV19, the J call TRBJ1-5; possibly TRBD1 for D (6 bases). CDR1 is LNHDA, CDR2 SQIVND, per germline (reference sequence). The CDR3 has 13 residues. Between the trimmed V and J ends, which lost 4 bases and 3 bases, there was a span of 7 bases.

This chain connects TRBV18 to TRBJ2-4; TRBD1 aligns across 7 bases. The CDR3 is made up of 14 amino acids. After removal of 3 bases from V and 8 bases from J, the junction contained 7 bases not matched to a gene. Germline lookup yields CDR1 KGHSH and CDR2 LQKENI. The CDR3 protein is CASSPGQKGDIQYF. CDR3 coding DNA: TGTGCCAGCTCACCGGGACAGAAGGGGGACATTCAGTACTTC.

The rearrangement links TRBV10-1 to TRBJ2-1, with 7 positions matching TRBD1. CDR1 and CDR2 from the germline V gene are WNHNN and SYGVQD (reference sequence). The CDR3 length is 15 residues. V lost 3 bases to trimming and J lost 4 bases; unmatched junction nucleotides: 6. The CDR3 region has the DNA TGCGCCAGCAGTGATTGGGACAGACCATACAATGAGCAGTTCTTC. Its translation is CASSDWDRPYNEQFF.

V is TRBV6-6 and J is TRBJ1-2, with D unresolved. Germline assignment: CDR1 MNHNY and CDR2 SVGAGI (reference sequence). This CDR3 region has 11 residues. Trimming stripped 5 bases from V and 8 bases from J, with 9 bases between. CDR3 DNA: TGTGCCAGCAGTCCGGCGGGGGGCTACACCTTC. As protein: CASSPAGGYTF.

The V and J genes are TRBV27 and TRBJ1-2; D perhaps matches TRBD1 (5 bases). This CDR3 spans 14 amino acids. The V gene's germline CDR1 is MNHEY and CDR2 SMNVEV (reference sequence). Trimming took 2 bases from V and 6 from J, leaving 13 bases between them. CDR3 sequence reads: CASSLTGRNNGYTF. The CDR3 region has the DNA TGTGCCAGCAGTTTAACAGGAAGGAATAATGGCTACACCTTC.

The rearrangement links TRBV5-1 to TRBJ2-7; 11 bases line up with TRBD1. Germline V gene lookup returns CDR1 SGHRS and CDR2 YFSETQ. This CDR3 region has 13 residues. V shed 4 bases and J 7 bases; nucleotides not matched to a gene: 4. CDR3 sequence reads: CASSPDRGREQYF. The CDR3, as DNA: TGCGCCAGCAGCCCGGACAGGGGGCGGGAGCAGTACTTC.

CDR3 in DNA: TGTGCCAGCTCACCACCCTCGAGAGACTACTACGAGCAGTACTTC. Residues: CASSPPSRDYYEQYF. The J gene is TRBJ2-7, the V gene TRBV18; D might be TRBD2 (5 bases). This CDR3 comprises 15 residues. With 0 bases removed from V and 3 bases from J, the gap between germline ends came to 12 bases. Germline CDR1 reads KGHSH; CDR2 reads LQKENI.

V gene TRBV24-1 combines with J gene TRBJ2-7, with D maybe TRBD1 (5 bases). CDR3 length equals 15 residues. Germline loops: CDR1 KGHDR, CDR2 SFDVKD. Trimming left V 4 bases short and J 4 bases short, with 16 bases between. The DNA of the CDR3 is TGTGCCACCAGTGAAGGATCAGGGCCCCCTTACGAGCAGTACTTC. Translating it yields CATSEGSGPPYEQYF.

This clone showed up just once. This rearrangement joins TRBV5-1 to TRBJ2-3; possibly TRBD2 for D (5 bases). The CDR3 loop spans 14 amino acids. Trimming took 0 bases from V and 4 from J, leaving 9 bases between them. CDR1 is SGHRS and CDR2 is YFSETQ in the germline V gene. The DNA of the CDR3 is TGCGCCAGCAGCTTGGAGGTAGCGCCAGATACGCAGTATTTT. It is translated as CASSLEVAPDTQYF.

This chain joins TRBV6-5 and TRBJ2-3; 8 bases line up with TRBD2. Losses at the gene ends were 8 bases for V and 2 bases for J; bases not matched to a gene: 6. This CDR3 has 14 residues. Germline CDR1 MNHEY, CDR2 SVGAGI. The CDR3 region has the DNA TGTGCCAGCGGGGCGGGAGGAATCACAGATACGCAGTATTTT. Protein product: CASGAGGITDTQYF.

The J gene is TRBJ1-6, the V gene TRBV7-3; D ambiguous. Germline CDR1 and CDR2: SGHTA and FQGTGA. The CDR3 length is 13 residues. Trimming pared 5 bases from V and 10 bases from J, leaving 12 bases between. CDR3 bases: TGTGCCAGCAGCCCTAGCTCCAGATCACCCCTCCACTTT. The encoded protein is CASSPSSRSPLHF.

The DNA of the CDR3 is TGTGCCAGCAGGAGGGACAGGATGAACACTGAAGCTTTCTTT. As protein: CASRRDRMNTEAFF. The chain couples TRBV27 to TRBJ1-1; 8 bases match TRBD1. V was clipped by 6 bases and J by 0 bases; unmatched bases: 3. This CDR3 has 14 residues. Germline V gene lookup returns CDR1 MNHEY and CDR2 SMNVEV (reference sequence).

V is TRBV5-4 and J is TRBJ1-2, with no clear D. The CDR3 extends over 15 amino acids. The V end was cut by 0 bases, the J end by 0 bases, with 9 bases between. CDR1 and CDR2 (germline): SGHNT, YYREEE (reference sequence). The CDR3 DNA follows: TGTGCCAGCAGCTTGGCGGCAGGTGCTAACTATGGCTACACCTTC. This gives the protein CASSLAAGANYGYTF.

The chain joins TRBV28 to TRBJ1-2; TRBD1 matches 9 bases. The V segment lost 5 bases and the J segment 4 bases; nucleotides outside the gene matches: 8. CDR3 length equals 15 residues. Germline V gene data show CDR1 as MDHEN and CDR2 as SYDVKM. In DNA, the CDR3 is TGTGCCAGCAGTATAGGGACAGGGATCCCCTATGGCTACACCTTC. It encodes CASSIGTGIPYGYTF.

The rearrangement joins TRBV4-1 to TRBJ2-7; 9 bases map to TRBD1. The CDR3 is 15 amino acids. Germline loops: CDR1 MGHRA, CDR2 YSYEKL. The V gene end was trimmed by 4 bases and the J gene end by 1 base; junction bases not matched to a gene: 5. CDR3 coding DNA: TGCGCCAGCAGCCGGTCGGACAGGGGTTCCTACGAGCAGTACTTC. Translated, it gives CASSRSDRGSYEQYF.

A few counts support this clone. The rearrangement links TRBV2 to TRBJ1-5; D is ambiguous. Germline V gives CDR1 SNHLY, CDR2 FYNNEI. The CDR3 loop spans 14 amino acids. V was pared by 5 bases and J by 1 base, with 9 bases between. The CDR3 sequence is CASSSDMSNQPQHF. The CDR3 DNA reads TGTGCCAGCAGTTCAGACATGAGCAATCAGCCCCAGCATTTT.